This is a list of T cell receptor beta chains from one sample in a study of cytomegalovirus exposure and HLA in healthy donors. Repertoires were generated with immunoSEQ multiplex PCR, while TCRdb's copy carries only in-frame clones and drops some. The sample contains roughly 120,000 clones, around 80% of which appear only once. Sequencing was performed on PBMCs. These receptors originate from a woman aged 25 to 39 in good health and CMV-seronegative. Both conserved end residues are part of each CDR3. A D gene is named only where the DNA matches it firmly. The size field is filled for only some rows; it gives once, few, many or a size class.

j_call v_call d_call clone_size cdr3_aa cdr3_nt
TRBJ2-7 TRBV12-1 NA NA CASSAADRGSYEQYF TGTGCCAGCAGCGCCGCCGACAGGGGGAGTTACGAGCAGTACTTC
TRBJ2-3 TRBV7-7 NA NA CASSPGLTTDTQYF TGTGCTAGCAGCCCGGGACTCACCACAGATACGCAGTATTTT
TRBJ1-1 TRBV2 NA NA CASTAQGSTEAFF TGTGCCAGCACCGCTCAGGGATCCACTGAAGCTTTCTTT
TRBJ1-5 TRBV15 NA NA CATSRDFRGNQPQHF TGTGCCACCAGCAGAGATTTCAGGGGCAATCAGCCCCAGCATTTT
TRBJ1-2 TRBV7-2 TRBD1 NA CASSTGDSGDGYTF TGTGCCAGCAGCACCGGGGACAGCGGCGATGGCTACACCTTC
TRBJ1-5 TRBV27 NA NA CASSPRVNIDQPQHF TGTGCCAGCAGTCCCCGCGTCAATATTGATCAGCCCCAGCATTTT
TRBJ2-7 TRBV7-8 NA NA CASSPLGQPVYEQYF TGTGCCAGCAGCCCTCTTGGACAGCCCGTCTACGAGCAGTACTTC
TRBJ2-5 TRBV6-5 NA NA CASSFRGARQETQYF TGTGCCAGCAGTTTTCGCGGTGCTAGGCAAGAGACCCAGTACTTC
TRBJ2-7 TRBV30 TRBD1 NA CAWSPGQTYEQYF TGTGCCTGGAGCCCGGGACAGACTTACGAGCAGTACTTC
TRBJ2-1 TRBV11-3 TRBD2 NA CASNLLAGAYNEQFF TGTGCCAGCAACTTACTAGCGGGCGCCTACAATGAGCAGTTCTTC
TRBJ2-7 TRBV6-5 TRBD1 NA CASKMTGDYEQYF TGTGCCAGCAAAATGACAGGGGACTACGAGCAGTACTTC
TRBJ2-7 TRBV9 NA NA CASSGTGFYEQYF TGTGCCAGCAGCGGAACAGGGTTCTACGAGCAGTACTTC
TRBJ2-2 TRBV29-1 NA NA CSGLTANTGELFF TGCAGCGGTTTAACAGCGAACACCGGGGAGCTGTTTTTT
TRBJ1-5 TRBV30 NA few CAWSEGSQPQHF TGTGCCTGGAGTGAAGGGAGTCAGCCCCAGCATTTT